Listed below are T cell receptor beta chains from one sample, sequenced in a study of T cells of healthy individuals. TCRdb re-derived calls from the 5' RACE reads in MiXCR, one entry per CDR3 protein. The sample carries about 53,000 distinct CDR3 sequences, roughly 15% recorded once. The receptors here all came from a human donor in good health. Each CDR3 is given with its conserved first and last residue. The D gene is left open where the match is weak. The size of a clone is reported for some rows only, either as once, few or many, or as a class for expanded clones.

cdr3_nt cdr3_aa j_call clone_size d_call v_call
TGCGCCAGCAGCCGCCCAGGTCCAACTAATGAAAAACTGTTTTTT CASSRPGPTNEKLFF TRBJ1-4 many - TRBV4-1
TGTGCCAGCAGTGAAGCGGGGGGAACTGAAGCTTTCTTT CASSEAGGTEAFF TRBJ1-1 - - TRBV2
TGTGCCAGCAGTTCCTCGCAGGGGGCGAAACAGCCCCAGCATTTT CASSSSQGAKQPQHF TRBJ1-5 - TRBD1 TRBV6-5
TGCGCCAGCAAGGGGCGACTAGCGAACACCGGGGAGCTGTTTTTT CASKGRLANTGELFF TRBJ2-2 - - TRBV10-2
TGTGCCAGCAGCTTGAACAGGGTGAACACCGGGGAGCTGTTTTTT CASSLNRVNTGELFF TRBJ2-2 many - TRBV11-1
TGTGCCAGCGCTCCATATGGGCTAGCCTACGAGCAGTACTTC CASAPYGLAYEQYF TRBJ2-7 - - TRBV12-3/TRBV12-4
TGTGCCAGCAGTTTTACCAGGGCCCCCCTTAACTATGGCTACACCTTC CASSFTRAPLNYGYTF TRBJ1-2 few - TRBV12-3/TRBV12-4
TGTGCCAGCAGGTCAGGGGGGGGGAGGTCAGATACGCAGTATTTT CASRSGGGRSDTQYF TRBJ2-3 - - TRBV25-1
TGTGCCAGCTCACCACCTCAGGGGACAGGGTTACAAGAGACCCAGTACTTC CASSPPQGTGLQETQYF TRBJ2-5 many TRBD1 TRBV18
TGTGCCAGCAGTTCGGACTCATCGAGCTCCTACAATGAGCAGTTCTTC CASSSDSSSSYNEQFF TRBJ2-1 few - TRBV6-2/TRBV6-3
TGCAGTGGTGGCACTTTGAACACTGAAGCTTTCTTT CSGGTLNTEAFF TRBJ1-1 many - TRBV20-1
TGCAGCGTTGAGTTACGCAGCGGGCAGAGAGATACGCAGTATTTT CSVELRSGQRDTQYF TRBJ2-3 hyperexpanded - TRBV29-1
TGTGCCAGCAGCCCGGGACTAGCGACAAGGAATACGCAGTATTTT CASSPGLATRNTQYF TRBJ2-3 - TRBD2 TRBV12-3/TRBV12-4
TGTGCCAGTACGACTAGCGGGGCCCCCTACGAGCAGTACTTC CASTTSGAPYEQYF TRBJ2-7 - TRBD2 TRBV6-1
TGTGCCAGCAGCTCCGCTGGGGGGTCAAGCTCCTACAATGAGCAGTTCTTC CASSSAGGSSSYNEQFF TRBJ2-1 - - TRBV11-3
TGTGCCAGCAGCCGAAACAGGGGCACTGAAGCTTTCTTT CASSRNRGTEAFF TRBJ1-1 many TRBD1 TRBV7-3
TGTGCCAGCAGCTTGGACAGGGGGCCTGAAAAACTGTTTTTT CASSLDRGPEKLFF TRBJ1-4 many TRBD1 TRBV7-9
TGTGCCAGCACGGCTAGCGGGTTCCAAGAGACCCAGTACTTC CASTASGFQETQYF TRBJ2-5 many TRBD2 TRBV2
TGCGCCAGCAGCTTCCATCGCGGAGTGGGGGATGAGCAGTTCTTC CASSFHRGVGDEQFF TRBJ2-1 many - TRBV4-1
TGTGCCACCCTAACCGGGTCGCGCTATGGCTACACCTTC CATLTGSRYGYTF TRBJ1-2 many - TRBV19
TGTGCCAGCAGGGGACAGGTTAAAAATCAGCCCCAGCATTTT CASRGQVKNQPQHF TRBJ1-5 few TRBD1 TRBV12-3/TRBV12-4
TGTGCCAGCCTGAGGGGGGCTGTCCAAGAGACCCAGTACTTC CASLRGAVQETQYF TRBJ2-5 few - TRBV2
TGTGCCAGCAGCTTTGGGACAGGGAGTGAGCAGTTCTTC CASSFGTGSEQFF TRBJ2-1 - TRBD1 TRBV5-5
TGCAGTGCGGAGGAGGGACAGGGGGGGGAAAAACTGTTTTTT CSAEEGQGGEKLFF TRBJ1-4 many TRBD1 TRBV20-1
TGTGCCAGCAGTGCCCACGGGACTAGCGGGAGGGCAATAAATGAGCAGTTCTTC CASSAHGTSGRAINEQFF TRBJ2-1 many TRBD2 TRBV6-5
TGCAGTGCTAGAGAAGAGACCCAGTACTTC CSAREETQYF TRBJ2-5 - - TRBV20-1
TGTGCCAGCAGCAAAGGACGAACCTCTCTGGGGACCCAGTACTTC CASSKGRTSLGTQYF TRBJ2-5 few - TRBV7-9
TGCAGTGCTGACGGCCTGCACTTGGCTTTCTTT CSADGLHLAFF TRBJ1-1 few - TRBV20-1
TGTGCCAGCAGCTTGGAGATAACGGGCGGGGAGCTGTTTTTT CASSLEITGGELFF TRBJ2-2 many - TRBV11-2
TGCAGTGCTAGACCGGGAGGGTACACAGATACGCAGTATTTT CSARPGGYTDTQYF TRBJ2-3 few TRBD2 TRBV20-1
TGTGCCAGCTCACCCCAGGCCGAGCAGTACTTC CASSPQAEQYF TRBJ2-7 - - TRBV18
TGCGCCAGCAGCCAAGAAATTGCGACAGGGGGCTGGGAGACCCAGTACTTC CASSQEIATGGWETQYF TRBJ2-5 many TRBD1 TRBV4-3
TGCAGGATTCCGGGACACAGGTACCACGAGCAGTACTTC CRIPGHRYHEQYF TRBJ2-7 many - TRBV20-1
TGTGCCAGCAGCCCCCCGTGGAGCGAAAAACTGTTTTTT CASSPPWSEKLFF TRBJ1-4 many - TRBV9
TGTGCCAGCAGCCTAACGCCCGGGGCTCTCTCTGGAAACACCATATATTTT CASSLTPGALSGNTIYF TRBJ1-3 - - TRBV7-2